One and the same sample provided the 9 T cell receptor beta chains below, sequenced in a study of Graves' ophthalmopathy and Graves' hyperthyroidism. Amplified material comprised TCR beta CDR3 regions derived from RNA transcripts. The workflow started with a first-round RT-PCR run with HTBI primers and then moved on to a second-round multiplex PCR. TCRdb processed the multiplex PCR reads anew with MiXCR; each CDR3 protein has one entry. The sample lists more than 1,000,000 distinct CDR3 sequences; around a third were seen once. The source material was peripheral blood or thyroid tissue (not recorded which). Receptors originate from an adult man with Graves' hyperthyroidism.

The chain is built from TRBV9 and TRBJ1-1, with TRBD1 matching over 10 bases. V dropped 4 bases and J dropped 4; count of bases not matched to a gene: 7. The CDR3 contains 15 residues. Germline V lookup: CDR1 SGDLS, CDR2 YYNGEE. CDR3 in DNA: TGTGCCAGCAGCCAGGGACAGGGGTCTGGCACTGAAGCTTTCTTT. Amino acids: CASSQGQGSGTEAFF.

Worth noting for this clonotype: A read error may account for a junction end that differs from germline. CDR3 sequence (DNA): TGCGCCAGCAGCCAAGAGGGACGGAACTATGGCTACACCTTC. Amino acids: CASSQEGRNYGYTF. This sequence joins TRBV7-8 and TRBJ1-2; a weak D match, TRBD1 (5 bases). The CDR3 totals 14 residues. Germline CDR1 SGHVS, CDR2 FQNEAQ.

This clonotype was recorded many times. The chain combines TRBV2 with TRBJ2-2; tentative D call: TRBD1 (5 bases). V was cut by 6 bases and J by 3 bases, with 14 bases left in between. Germline CDR1 SNHLY, CDR2 FYNNEI. The CDR3 has 15 residues. The CDR3 loop reads CASSAGLADTGELFF. CDR3 coding DNA: TGTGCCAGCAGCGCAGGGCTTGCGGACACCGGGGAGCTGTTTTTT.

This clonotype was picked up many times. The V gene is TRBV7-9, the J gene TRBJ1-6; D unresolved. Trimming stripped 0 bases from V and 4 bases from J, with 10 bases between. Germline V gene sequence: CDR1 SEHNR, CDR2 FQNEAQ (reference sequence). The length of the CDR3 is 16 residues. DNA of the CDR3: TGTGCCAGCAGCTTAGCGTCACCAGATTATAATTCACCCCTCCACTTT. Amino acids: CASSLASPDYNSPLHF. The complete variable domain, with remaining parts taken from reference TRBV7-9 and TRBJ1-6, reads DTGVSQNPRHKITKRGQNVTFRCDPISEHNRLYWYRQTLGQGPEFLTYFQNEAQLEKSRLLSDRFSAERPKGSFSTLEIQRTEQGDSAMYLCASSLASPDYNSPLHFGNGTRLTVT.

The chain employs TRBV7-9 and TRBJ2-7; D is undetermined. The CDR3 runs to 13 residues. Germline V gene data show CDR1 as SEHNR and CDR2 as FQNEAQ (reference sequence). The V end lost 0 bases, the J end lost 4 bases, and 7 bases lay between the germline ends. DNA for the CDR3: TGTGCCAGCAGCTTAGCGGGCGAGTACGAGCAGTACTTC. Translating gives CASSLAGEYEQYF.

This clonotype was detected ten times or more. In DNA, the CDR3 is TGCAGCGTTGAAACTAGGGAGCTGTTTTTT. This sequence encodes CSVETRELFF. This chain links TRBV29-1 with TRBJ2-2; D not certain. Germline loops: CDR1 SQVTM, CDR2 ANQGSEA. V shed 2 bases and J shed 9 bases, with 4 bases lying between them. The CDR3 consists of 10 residues.

This sequence joins TRBV29-1 and TRBJ1-2, with a tentative D call TRBD1 (5 bases). V was clipped by 8 bases and J by 8 bases, with 18 bases between them. This CDR3 has 12 residues. The V gene's germline CDR1 is SQVTM and CDR2 ANQGSEA. CDR3 coding DNA: TGCAGCAGTTTAGCTCCCCGGGACGGCTACACCTTC. This sequence encodes CSSLAPRDGYTF.

This clonotype was seen a handful of times. The chain is built from TRBV12-3 or TRBV12-4 and TRBJ1-3; no clear D. V was clipped by 3 bases and J by 3 bases, with 6 bases between them. There are 13 residues in the CDR3. CDR3 nucleotide sequence: TGTGCCAGCAGTTTTTCCAATGGAAACACCATATATTTT. Translated, it gives CASSFSNGNTIYF.

This clonotype came up once. V and J are TRBV27 and TRBJ1-6; D perhaps matches TRBD1 (5 bases). V was pared by 1 base and J by 0 bases, with 13 bases between. Germline V gene lookup returns CDR1 MNHEY and CDR2 SMNVEV (reference sequence). The CDR3 spans 18 residues. The CDR3 reads CASSLFGAPSSYNSPLHF. CDR3 sequence (DNA): TGTGCCAGCAGTTTATTTGGGGCACCTAGCTCCTATAATTCACCCCTCCACTTT.